A single sample is the source of the 2 T cell receptor beta chains below, sequenced in a study of cytomegalovirus exposure and HLA in healthy donors. The PCR used 60 Vbeta and 13 Jbeta primers. Assay used: immunoSEQ multiplex PCR; TCRdb lists only in-frame clones, some missing. The sample yields about 120,000 clones, approximately 78% seen once. Sequencing was done on a sample of PBMCs. The receptors were gathered from a man aged 40-49 years in good health and CMV-seronegative.

The chain carries TRBV6-5 and TRBJ2-7; weak D call: TRBD2 (6 bases). Trimming pared 6 bases from V and 5 bases from J, leaving 17 bases between. This CDR3 comprises 14 residues. Germline loops: CDR1 MNHEY, CDR2 SVGAGI. The DNA for the CDR3 is TGTGCCAGCAGAGAGTTTAGGCGGGATAACGAGCAGTACTTC. This codes for CASREFRRDNEQYF.

The rearrangement joins TRBV5-1 to TRBJ2-3; 7 bases align to TRBD1. CDR1 and CDR2 from the germline V gene are SGHRS and YFSETQ. V lost 4 bases to trimming and J lost 1 base; unmatched junction nucleotides: 0. There are 13 residues in the CDR3. CDR3 in amino acids: CASSQGGTDTQYF. CDR3 nucleotides: TGCGCCAGCAGCCAGGGGGGCACAGATACGCAGTATTTT.